Shown below are 11 T cell receptor beta chains from a single sample sequenced in a study of cytomegalovirus exposure and HLA in healthy donors. 13 Jbeta primers and 60 Vbeta primers were used for the PCR. Repertoires were generated with immunoSEQ multiplex PCR, while TCRdb's copy carries only in-frame clones and drops some. Among 150,000 to 200,000 clones listed, 84% were seen once. Source material: PBMCs. The receptors here all came from a man in his late teens or twenties in good health and CMV-seronegative.

V and J are TRBV6-1 and TRBJ1-1; TRBD1 matches 10 bases. The V gene's germline CDR1 is MNHNS and CDR2 SASEGT. The CDR3 runs to 14 residues. The trim removed 7 bases at V and 1 base at J, leaving 3 bases unmatched. CDR3: CASIRDRGNTEAFF. The CDR3 DNA reads as TGTGCCAGCATACGGGACAGGGGGAACACTGAAGCTTTCTTT.

This chain links TRBV7-2 with TRBJ2-7; 9 positions match TRBD2. The germline V gene has CDR1 SGHTA and CDR2 FQGNSA. Unmatched junction bases numbered 5, after V lost 5 bases and J lost 3 bases. CDR3 size: 14 residues. CDR3 in DNA: TGTGCCAGCAGCCCGAAGACTAGCGGCTACGAGCAGTACTTC. The encoded protein is CASSPKTSGYEQYF.

The chain carries TRBV2 and TRBJ1-2, with D uncertain. This CDR3 spans 16 amino acids. Germline V lookup: CDR1 SNHLY, CDR2 FYNNEI. V was clipped by 5 bases and J by 0 bases, with 16 bases between them. The CDR3 region is CASSQRAGQANYGYTF. In DNA form, the CDR3 reads TGTGCCAGCAGTCAGAGGGCAGGTCAGGCTAACTATGGCTACACCTTC.

CDR3 amino acids: CASSLVAGNTIYF. The CDR3 nucleotides are TGTGCCAGCAGTTTAGTAGCCGGAAACACCATATATTTT. The chain uses TRBV28 and TRBJ1-3; D is undetermined. The V end was cut by 2 bases, the J end by 4 bases, with 6 bases between. The CDR3 consists of 13 residues. Germline CDR1 reads MDHEN; CDR2 reads SYDVKM.

The genes are TRBV5-1 and TRBJ2-1; 10 nucleotides align to TRBD2. CDR3 length: 17 residues. Looked up from germline, CDR1 is SGHRS and CDR2 is YFSETQ. J was trimmed by 0 bases and V by 0 bases; bases with no gene match: 3. CDR3 sequence (DNA): TGCGCCAGCAGCTTGGGGGCTAGCGGGAGCTCCTACAATGAGCAGTTCTTC. It codes for CASSLGASGSSYNEQFF.

Details on this clone: The junction and the germline gene differ at one end; a read error may be behind it. This rearrangement joins TRBV7-9 to TRBJ1-1; D gene ambiguous. CDR1 SEHNR and CDR2 FQNEAQ come from the germline V gene (reference sequence). The CDR3 runs to 15 residues. The CDR3: CSSSQDLTPYTEAFF. The CDR3 region has the DNA TGTTCCAGCAGCCAGGATCTAACTCCTTACACTGAAGCTTTCTTT. The full variable domain, rest sourced from reference TRBV7-9 and TRBJ1-1, is DTGVSQNPRHKITKRGQNVTFRCDPISEHNRLYWYRQTLGQGPEFLTYFQNEAQLEKSRLLSDRFSAERPKGSFSTLEIQRTEQGDSAMYLCSSSQDLTPYTEAFFGQGTRLTVV.

This clone occurred a few times. V gene TRBV4-1 combines with J gene TRBJ1-5; no reliable D call. The V gene lost 0 bases and the J gene lost 8 bases, with 17 bases spanning the gap. Germline V gives CDR1 MGHRA, CDR2 YSYEKL. This CDR3 is built from 16 residues. The CDR3 bases are TGCGCCAGCAGCCAAGAACCCATGGCGACTCGGAAGCCCCAGCATTTT. Its protein product is CASSQEPMATRKPQHF.

In the case of this clone: Other DNA sequences of this sample code for an identical CDR3. The rearrangement uses TRBV5-6 and TRBJ2-7, with 8 bases that match TRBD1. V shed 3 bases and J 1 base; nucleotides not matched to a gene: 3. From germline, CDR1 is SGHDT and CDR2 YYEEEE. The CDR3 has 14 residues. CDR3 amino acids: CASSSGQGSYEQYF. CDR3 DNA sequence: TGTGCCAGCAGCTCCGGACAGGGATCCTACGAGCAGTACTTC. Full variable domain (rest looked up from reference TRBV5-6 and TRBJ2-7): DAGVTQSPTHLIKTRGQQVTLRCSPKSGHDTVSWYQQALGQGPQFIFQYYEEEERQRGNFPDRFSGHQFPNYSSELNVNALLLGDSALYLCASSSGQGSYEQYFGPGTRLTVT.

The CDR3 bases are TGTGCCAGTGTTTCTAGCGGGCCAGGCTACGAGCAGTACTTC. Residues: CASVSSGPGYEQYF. This chain connects TRBV28 to TRBJ2-7, with 8 positions matching TRBD2. The germline V gene has CDR1 MDHEN and CDR2 SYDVKM. This CDR3 has 14 amino acids. V lost 9 bases and J lost 3; bases outside the gene matches: 10. The full variable domain, with the rest looked up from reference TRBV28 and TRBJ2-7, is DVKVTQSSRYLVKRTGEKVFLECVQDMDHENMFWYRQDPGLGLRLIYFSYDVKMKEKGDIPEGYSVSREKKERFSLILESASTNQTSMYLCASVSSGPGYEQYFGPGTRLTVT.

The chain links TRBV7-9 to TRBJ2-7, with D unclear. Germline V gene data show CDR1 as SEHNR and CDR2 as FQNEAQ (reference sequence). V was pared by 1 base and J by 0 bases, with 10 bases between. The CDR3 consists of 15 residues. The DNA of the CDR3 is TGTGCCAGCAGCTTAGGCCCAGGAAGCTCCTACGAGCAGTACTTC. This encodes CASSLGPGSSYEQYF.

CDR3 sequence: CASSWGTSGTYQETQYF. CDR3 coding DNA: TGTGCCAGCAGCTGGGGGACTAGCGGGACCTACCAAGAGACCCAGTACTTC. The rearrangement links TRBV7-9 to TRBJ2-5; 13 positions match TRBD2. The CDR3 consists of 17 residues. The V gene's germline CDR1 is SEHNR and CDR2 FQNEAQ (reference sequence). After removal of 4 bases from V and 0 bases from J, the junction contained 5 bases not matched to a gene. Filled out from reference TRBV7-9 and TRBJ2-5, the complete variable domain reads DTGVSQNPRHKITKRGQNVTFRCDPISEHNRLYWYRQTLGQGPEFLTYFQNEAQLEKSRLLSDRFSAERPKGSFSTLEIQRTEQGDSAMYLCASSWGTSGTYQETQYFGPGTRLLVL.